This T cell receptor beta chain emerged from a study of T cell changes during pregnancy in multiple sclerosis. This table comes from immunoSEQ multiplex PCR, and its TCRdb copy is limited to in-frame clones, with some not included. This repertoire shows roughly 69,000 clones, about 91% found once; its top ten account for around 0.3%. Trimming at V came to 5 bases and at J to 4 bases, leaving 19 bases not matched to a gene. CDR3 length: 19 amino acids. Germline V gives CDR1 SEHNR, CDR2 FQNEAQ (reference sequence). This TCR derives from a female donor in good health, enrolled as a control in a pregnancy study. The chain joins TRBV7-9 to TRBJ2-1, with 8 bases identical to TRBD1. The specimen was CD4+ T cells from peripheral blood mononuclear cells, collected in the third trimester of pregnancy. The DNA for the CDR3 is TGTGCCAGCAGCCTTCGATTTGGGCAGGGGGCAAGGAGGTACAATGAGCAGTTCTTC. This sequence encodes CASSLRFGQGARRYNEQFF.